This T cell receptor beta chain was recovered during a study of T cells in Graves' hyperthyroidism and ophthalmopathy (dated by TCRdb to about 2019). Regarding the complete study: Peripheral blood samples were taken at initial diagnosis, before any treatment was given. To identify distinguishing TCR V-J signatures, a discovery cohort of 90 to 100 patients was used, comprising 40 to 45 with Graves' ophthalmopathy and 55 to 65 with stable Graves' hyperthyroidism. Prospective prediction of ophthalmopathy was tested in an independent validation cohort consisting of some 20 hyperthyroidism patients and some 16 patients who later progressed to ophthalmopathy. The 90 to 100 discovery patients were randomly divided into training and test sets at a 7:3 ratio. In roughly six Graves' hyperthyroidism patients, the study also compared T-cell repertoires from thyroid tissue with T-cell repertoires from blood. After blood sampling, hyperthyroidism patients were treated with methimazole at a starting dose of 30 mg daily, and ophthalmopathy patients were treated with high-dose intravenous methylprednisolone. TCR Vbeta CDR3 sequencing of 120 to 150 peripheral blood samples (43 ophthalmopathy, 75 hyperthyroidism and roughly 17 progressor patients) is reported in the paper. Overall results and qualifications from the work: Most expanded thyroid clonotypes (frequency above 0.001) were also found in blood, which suggests that blood repertoires may mirror thyroid immune responses. No statistical method was used to fix the sample size in advance, and group allocation was not hidden from the investigators. Ophthalmopathy was separated from stable hyperthyroidism by a 13 V-J signature model, with around 90% sensitivity and roughly 81% specificity obtained in cross-validation and 80%/75% obtained in testing. During validation, the model predicted progression to ophthalmopathy a median of around six months ahead of onset, with almost 71% sensitivity and 72.22% specificity.

On this clonotype: Its antigen is unknown. The record has no base qualities; no much larger clone is one base away.

Amplification of TCR beta CDR3 regions was carried out from RNA transcripts. The TCR CDR3 was subjected to a first round of RT-PCR using the HTBI primer set and the Qiagen OneStep RT-PCR kit. A second multiplex PCR round built the libraries, followed by size selection and purification. Libraries were sequenced paired-end with 100 bp reads on an Illumina HiSeq2000. As for the original processing: SOAPnuke was used to process the raw data, throwing out any read that contained adapters or uncalled bases, had a mean Phred below 15, or lacked an exact constant-primer or identifier match. High-quality paired reads were merged with COPE v1.2.5, and unique nucleotide sequences were defined as clonotypes. MiTCR v1.1 was used to align the clonotypes against IMGT TRBV, TRBD and TRBJ reference segments. The analysis was restricted to V-J combinations with a frequency above 0.0001, which together covered just over 98% of the repertoires. A TCS score was defined as the ratio between F50 (clonal expansion) and ExV (chaos), using BLOSUM62-based TCRdist between CDR3 peptides within each V-J. Welch's t-statistics and random forest reduced around 520 V-J features to around 14, which were used in a naive Bayes classifier (R e1071). The public sequencing data were trimmed at Q25 with fastp and processed into clonotypes with MiXCR by TCRdb, which kept only in-frame beta chains. For every CDR3 protein sequence, its rows merge into one entry that carries the most common genes and DNA. In this record, the V and J calls reflect TCRdb's handling and not the investigators' own analysis. Across this sample there are more than 550,000 distinct CDR3 sequences, with 17% seen only once. The top ten clonotypes cover 15% to 19% of the sample.

From its cysteine to its phenylalanine, the CDR3 spans 15 amino acids. The sequence is cut down to CDR3 DNA, 45 bases in frame from base 1. CDR1 is given as SGHRS and CDR2 as YFSETQ, both from the germline V gene. V lost 4 bases and J lost 7 bases, and the count of bases not matched to a germline gene is 9. Stable Graves' hyperthyroidism was defined as the absence of progression to ophthalmopathy over 18 months of follow-up. Hyperthyroidism patients were newly diagnosed, with disease duration under 2 months, and aged 18 to 65 years. Any patient with an uncontrolled infection, another autoimmune disease, pregnancy or lactation was excluded. Diagnoses were established on the basis of clinical symptoms, serum thyroxine and TRAb, thyroid ultrasound, and orbital computed tomography. PBMCs were separated from under 11 ml of fresh peripheral blood using Ficoll-Paque density gradient centrifugation. Total RNA was extracted using Trizol reagent, and RNA quality was assessed on an Agilent 2100 Bioanalyzer.

The chain joins TRBV5-1 to TRBJ2-2; 8 central bases correspond to TRBD2. The TCR comes from a man aged 50-59 years with Graves' hyperthyroidism. Sequenced input: blood. The bases are TGCGCCAGCAGCCAGCAGCGGGAGAGTGTCGGGGAGCTGTTTTTT. This is translated as CASSQQRESVGELFF.